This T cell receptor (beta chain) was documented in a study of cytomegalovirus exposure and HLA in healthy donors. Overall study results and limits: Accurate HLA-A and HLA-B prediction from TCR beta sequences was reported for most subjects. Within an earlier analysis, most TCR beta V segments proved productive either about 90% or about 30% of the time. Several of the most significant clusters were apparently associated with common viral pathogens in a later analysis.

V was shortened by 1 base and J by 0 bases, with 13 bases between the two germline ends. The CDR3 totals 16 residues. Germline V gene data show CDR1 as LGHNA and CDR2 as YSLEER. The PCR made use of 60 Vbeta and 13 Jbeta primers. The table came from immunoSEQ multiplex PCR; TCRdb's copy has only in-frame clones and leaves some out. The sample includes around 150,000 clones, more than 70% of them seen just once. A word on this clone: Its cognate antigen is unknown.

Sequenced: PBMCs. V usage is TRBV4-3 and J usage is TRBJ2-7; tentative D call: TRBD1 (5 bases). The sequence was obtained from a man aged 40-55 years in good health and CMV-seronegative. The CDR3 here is CASSQGQPIRSYEQYF. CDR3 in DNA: TGCGCCAGCAGCCAAGGACAGCCAATTCGCTCCTACGAGCAGTACTTC.